This TCR beta chain was captured by sequencing in a study of blood T cells in healthy people across ages. The authors ran a second PCR of 7 to 11 cycles using a sample-barcoded 5' primer and a J-beta primer mix. In TCRdb, the 5' RACE reads were re-called with MiXCR into one record per CDR3 protein. The sample lists almost 1 million distinct CDR3 sequences, roughly 50% seen once, with 20% to 25% in the top ten. Germline V gene lookup returns CDR1 MNHEY and CDR2 SMNVEV (reference sequence). The CDR3 is made up of 14 amino acids. J gave up 5 bases and V 6 bases, and 10 bases lay outside the gene matches. The authors isolated at least 6 million PBMCs per sample.

The rearrangement uses TRBV27 and TRBJ2-7; TRBD1 matches at 7 bases. This clonotype was sampled from an older woman in good health. The sample was blood. In DNA form, the CDR3 reads TGTGCCAGCAGCCACCGACAGGGTCTAGACGAGCAGTACTTC. Protein sequence: CASSHRQGLDEQYF.